These 3 T cell receptor beta chains came from one sample sequenced in a study of blood T cell repertoires in COVID-19. TCRdb's table, derived via immunoSEQ multiplex PCR, lists solely in-frame clones and lacks some. Altogether roughly 100,000 clones are present, around 76% being singletons, with the ten largest covering roughly 21%. The material sequenced was peripheral blood. The receptors here all came from an older woman with acute or convalescent COVID-19.

The rearrangement joins TRBV18 to TRBJ2-2, with D tentatively TRBD1 (6 bases). Trimming took 5 bases from V and 7 from J, leaving 14 bases between them. The CDR3 contains 14 residues. The V gene's germline CDR1 is KGHSH and CDR2 LQKENI. The CDR3 sequence: CASSTEQGYGELFF. In DNA, the CDR3 is TGTGCCAGCTCAACGGAACAGGGTTACGGGGAGCTGTTTTTT. The whole variable domain, remainder taken from reference TRBV18 and TRBJ2-2, is NAGVMQNPRHLVRRRGQEARLRCSPMKGHSHVYWYRQLPEEGLKFMVYLQKENIIDESGMPKERFSAEFPKEGPSILRIQQVVRGDSAAYFCASSTEQGYGELFFGEGSRLTVL.

This clone was picked up one time. The chain employs TRBV5-1 and TRBJ2-2; TRBD2 agrees at 10 bases. The junction had 4 bases not matched to a gene; V was cut back by 5 bases and J by 6 bases. The CDR3 runs to 14 residues. Per the germline V gene, CDR1 is SGHRS and CDR2 is YFSETQ. The CDR3 DNA sequence: TGCGCCAGCAGAGCGGGGGGGCCAGCCGGGGAGCTGTTTTTT. It translates to CASRAGGPAGELFF. The variable domain in full, with the rest retrieved from reference TRBV5-1 and TRBJ2-2, is KAGVTQTPRYLIKTRGQQVTLSCSPISGHRSVSWYQQTPGQGLQFLFEYFSETQRNKGNFPGRFSGRQFSNSRSEMNVSTLELGDSALYLCASRAGGPAGELFFGEGSRLTVL.

Only one count was recorded for this clone. The chain is built from TRBV30 and TRBJ2-7; 7 positions agree with TRBD1. Trimming removed 7 bases from V and 2 bases from J; junction bases left unmatched: 5. This CDR3 comprises 12 residues. From germline, CDR1 is GTSNPN and CDR2 SVGIG (reference sequence). For the CDR3, the DNA is TGTGCCTCCTACAGGGGAGCCTACGAGCAGTACTTC. Its translation is CASYRGAYEQYF.